Described below is a single TCR beta chain sequence and its context. These data belong to a study of STAT5B mutations in CD4+ large granular lymphocyte leukemia. The CDR3 is 14 residues long. Between the trimmed V and J ends, which lost 1 base and 0 bases, there was a span of 6 bases. Germline V gives CDR1 LNHDA, CDR2 SQIVND (reference sequence). Libraries were prepared by immunoSEQ multiplex PCR; TCRdb keeps only in-frame clonotypes and omits some of them. The sample has about 36,000 clones; over 60% are singletons. The chain recombines TRBV19 with TRBJ1-1; D unresolved. The sample taken for sequencing was CD4+ T cells from blood buffy coats. The clonotype was recovered from a human donor in good health. The CDR3 is CASSIAALNTEAFF. As DNA, the CDR3 is TGTGCCAGTAGTATAGCTGCCCTGAACACTGAAGCTTTCTTT.